This TCR beta chain was recorded in a study of T cell repertoires in cytomegalovirus infection (dated by TCRdb to the late 2010s). For the wider study: The peptide stimulations were aimed at well-studied HLA-B-restricted epitopes as well as recently identified HLA-C-restricted CMV epitopes, whose presentation resists viral immunomodulation. Donor HLA type was relevant to the analysis, as public TCR beta signatures indicated carriage of CMV infection together with the matching HLA type.

In light of the paper, this sample's treatment or condition label describes: in vitro stimulation with specific CMV peptide epitopes to enrich CMV-specific T cells. This clonotype was seen only a few times. Its specific antigen is unknown. The record has no base qualities; no much larger clone is one base away. Trimming accounts for 3 bases at V and 2 bases at J, while the number of junction bases matched to no gene is 6. The cysteine opens and the phenylalanine closes a CDR3 of 16 amino acids. Of the read, only the CDR3 DNA is kept; its 48 bases are in frame from base 1. CDR1 and CDR2 were assigned from the germline V gene as MDHEN and SYDVKM. The reads were generated on an Illumina HiSeq 1500. The public reads were reanalyzed by TCRdb: fastp trimming at Q25, MiXCR alignment, in-frame beta chains only. Identical CDR3 proteins give one entry, which carries the most common genes and DNA. The sample has about 83,000 distinct CDR3 sequences on record, around 32% of them singletons. The ten largest clones add up to more than 70% of the sample.

Paper-wide results and their limitations: The ex vivo response was dominated by HLA-C-restricted CMV-specific TCR beta clonotypes, which also provided the single most frequent clonotype in two of eight donors. In both this cohort and an independent approximately 370-donor cohort, the cumulative frequency of public TCR beta family members distinguished carriers of CMV infection plus the relevant HLA type.

The V gene is TRBV28 and the J gene is TRBJ2-5; TRBD1 lines up with 10 middle nucleotides. The source is a human donor in good health (CMV status not recorded). Some clones in this sample may be carry-over from other donors' samples. The input for sequencing was CD8+ T cells from cultured PBMCs, taken from culture after CMV antigen stimulation. The DNA is TGTGCCAGCAGTTTTATCTGGACAGGGGGGCAAGAGACCCAGTACTTC. Protein translation: CASSFIWTGGQETQYF.